This paragraph reports one T cell receptor (beta chain). This record comes from a study of blood T cell repertoires in COVID-19. Libraries were prepared by immunoSEQ multiplex PCR; TCRdb keeps only in-frame clonotypes and omits some of them. This sample has approximately 440,000 clones, with 88% found just once. CDR3 length: 16 residues. The V gene lost 4 bases and the J gene lost 2 bases, with 17 bases spanning the gap. Germline loops: CDR1 LGHDT, CDR2 YNNKEL (reference sequence). This sequence joins TRBV3-1 (or the pseudogene TRBV3-2) and TRBJ1-1; D perhaps matches TRBD1 (5 bases). What was sequenced was peripheral blood. This TCR was recovered from a woman aged 45-65 years with COVID-19, enrolled during active disease. Written as DNA, the CDR3 is TGTGCCAGCAGCCCAACCAAGGTGACAGTTAACACTGAAGCTTTCTTT. Its translation is CASSPTKVTVNTEAFF.